This T cell receptor beta chain is drawn from a study of shared clonotypes between healthy human individuals. Produced via immunoSEQ multiplex PCR; TCRdb's table is partial and in-frame only. Found here are about 2 million clones, roughly 95% of them singletons; the top ten hold approximately 1.2%. The CDR3 sequence is 12 residues long. The germline V gene encodes CDR1 SEHNR and CDR2 FQNEAQ (reference sequence). V gave up 1 base and J gave up 7 bases, with 8 bases separating them. Naive CD8 cells lacked CD45RO, underwent positive selection for CCR7 and left out terminally differentiated effector memory CD45RA+ cells.

The sample comprised naive CD8+ T cells sorted from blood. The chain combines TRBV7-9 with TRBJ2-7; D remains unclear. The sequence derives from a man between 18 and 35 years old in good health. The CDR3 nucleotides are TGTGCCAGCAGCTTAGAGTTGTTGGAGCAGTACTTC. As protein: CASSLELLEQYF.